This TCR beta chain derives from a study of blood T cell repertoires in COVID-19. Whole-study context: Italy, Spain and the United States were the sources of the convalescent and acute COVID-19 samples. Sources were T cells, B-cell-depleted T cells, or PBMCs; the material itself was cDNA or gDNA.

In the authors' workflow: By means of reference gene primer amplification, nucleated cell counts were estimated. The data were produced by immunoSEQ multiplex PCR, yet TCRdb's version contains in-frame clones alone and is incomplete. For V, J and clone size, that table is used; D and trimming come from the DNA. The data contain about 210,000 clones, 65% to 90% of them seen just once; the ten biggest clones take up 2.4%. V was cut by 0 bases and J by 4 bases, with 9 bases left in between. In germline, CDR1 is MNHNY, CDR2 SVGAGI (reference sequence). The CDR3 has 14 amino acids. The Seattle patients joined while their infection was active and were tracked longitudinally afterward.

V is TRBV6-6 and J is TRBJ1-2; tentatively, D is TRBD1 (5 bases). Material for sequencing was peripheral blood. This TCR was sampled from a woman aged 70-85 years with COVID-19, enrolled during active disease. CDR3 DNA sequence: TGTGCCAGCAGTTACTCAGGGGAAAGCTATGGCTACACCTTC. Residues: CASSYSGESYGYTF.